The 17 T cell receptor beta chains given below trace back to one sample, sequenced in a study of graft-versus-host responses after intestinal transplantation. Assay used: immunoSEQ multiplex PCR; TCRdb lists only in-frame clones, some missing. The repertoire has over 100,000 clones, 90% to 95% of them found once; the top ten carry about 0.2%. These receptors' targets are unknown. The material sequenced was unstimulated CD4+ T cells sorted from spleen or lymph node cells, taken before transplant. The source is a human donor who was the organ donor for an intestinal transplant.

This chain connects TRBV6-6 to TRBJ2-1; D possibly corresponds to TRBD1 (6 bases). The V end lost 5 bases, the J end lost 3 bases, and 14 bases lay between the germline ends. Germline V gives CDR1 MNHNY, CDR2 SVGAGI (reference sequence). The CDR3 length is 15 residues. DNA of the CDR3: TGTGCCAGCAGTCGCCCTACAGGGTACTACAATGAGCAGTTCTTC. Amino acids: CASSRPTGYYNEQFF.

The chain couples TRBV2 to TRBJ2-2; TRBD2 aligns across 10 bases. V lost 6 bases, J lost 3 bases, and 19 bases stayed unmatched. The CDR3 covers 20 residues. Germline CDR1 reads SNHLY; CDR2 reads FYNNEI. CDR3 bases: TGTGCCAGCAGGGGAGGGACAGCCTCTAGCGGGAGAATTTACACCGGGGAGCTGTTTTTT. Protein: CASRGGTASSGRIYTGELFF.

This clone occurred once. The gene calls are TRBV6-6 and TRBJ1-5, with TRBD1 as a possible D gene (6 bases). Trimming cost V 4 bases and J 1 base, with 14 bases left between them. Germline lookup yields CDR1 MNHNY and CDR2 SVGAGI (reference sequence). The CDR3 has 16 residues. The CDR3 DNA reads TGTGCCAGCAGTTGGGACAAGCAAGCAAGCAATCAGCCCCAGCATTTT. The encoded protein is CASSWDKQASNQPQHF.

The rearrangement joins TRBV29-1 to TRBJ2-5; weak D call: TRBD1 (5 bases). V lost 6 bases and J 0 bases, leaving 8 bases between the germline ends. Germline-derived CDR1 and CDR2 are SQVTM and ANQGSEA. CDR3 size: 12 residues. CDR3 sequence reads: CSVREYQETQYF. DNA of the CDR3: TGCAGCGTCAGGGAATACCAAGAGACCCAGTACTTC.

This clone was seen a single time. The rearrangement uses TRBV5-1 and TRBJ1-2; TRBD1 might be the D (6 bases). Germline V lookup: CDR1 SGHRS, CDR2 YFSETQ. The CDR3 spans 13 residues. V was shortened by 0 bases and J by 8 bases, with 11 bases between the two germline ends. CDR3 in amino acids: CASSLDRVMGYTF. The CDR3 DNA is TGCGCCAGCAGCTTGGACAGGGTGATGGGCTACACCTTC.

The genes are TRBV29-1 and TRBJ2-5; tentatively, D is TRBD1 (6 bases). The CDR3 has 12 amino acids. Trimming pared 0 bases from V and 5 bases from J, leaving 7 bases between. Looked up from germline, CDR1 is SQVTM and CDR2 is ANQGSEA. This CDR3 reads CSVEDDRETQYF. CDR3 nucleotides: TGCAGCGTTGAAGATGACAGGGAGACCCAGTACTTC.

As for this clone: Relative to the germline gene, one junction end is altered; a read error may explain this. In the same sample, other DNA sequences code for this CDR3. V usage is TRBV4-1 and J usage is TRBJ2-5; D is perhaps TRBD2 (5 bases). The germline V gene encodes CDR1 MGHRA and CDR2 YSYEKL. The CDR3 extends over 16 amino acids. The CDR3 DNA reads TGCGCCAGTAGCCAAGTCGGGTGGGAGTCCCGGGAGACCCAGTACTTC. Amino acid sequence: CASSQVGWESRETQYF.

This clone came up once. As DNA, the CDR3 is TGTGCTAGTGGTTTGGACACCGGGGAGCTGTTTTTT. It specifies CASGLDTGELFF. J is TRBJ2-2 and V is TRBV12-5; the D is unclear. Trimming cost V 1 base and J 3 bases, with 0 bases left between them. The CDR3 covers 12 residues. Germline loops: CDR1 LGHNT, CDR2 FRNRAP.

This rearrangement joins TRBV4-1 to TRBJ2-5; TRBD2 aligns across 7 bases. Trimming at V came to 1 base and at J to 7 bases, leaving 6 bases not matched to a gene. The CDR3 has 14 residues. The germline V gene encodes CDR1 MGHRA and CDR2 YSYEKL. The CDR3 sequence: CASSQGGGRGTQYF. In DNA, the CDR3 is TGCGCCAGCAGCCAAGGGGGCGGGAGAGGGACCCAGTACTTC.

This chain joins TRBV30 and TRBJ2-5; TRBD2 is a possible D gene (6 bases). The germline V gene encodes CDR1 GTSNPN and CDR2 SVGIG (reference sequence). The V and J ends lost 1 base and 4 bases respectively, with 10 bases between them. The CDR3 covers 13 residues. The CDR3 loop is CAWSGGLTETQYF. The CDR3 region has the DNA TGTGCCTGGAGTGGGGGACTTACAGAGACCCAGTACTTC.

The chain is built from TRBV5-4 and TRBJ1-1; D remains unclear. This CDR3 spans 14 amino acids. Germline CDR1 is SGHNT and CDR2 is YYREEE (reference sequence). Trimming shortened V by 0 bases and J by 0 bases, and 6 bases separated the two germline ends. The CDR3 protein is CASSLGRVNTEAFF. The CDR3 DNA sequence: TGTGCCAGCAGCTTGGGCAGAGTGAACACTGAAGCTTTCTTT.

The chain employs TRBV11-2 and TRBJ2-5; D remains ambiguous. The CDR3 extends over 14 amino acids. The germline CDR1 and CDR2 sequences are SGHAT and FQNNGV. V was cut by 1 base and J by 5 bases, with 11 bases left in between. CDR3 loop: CASSLGPTGETQYF. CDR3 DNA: TGTGCCAGCAGCTTAGGTCCAACCGGGGAGACCCAGTACTTC.

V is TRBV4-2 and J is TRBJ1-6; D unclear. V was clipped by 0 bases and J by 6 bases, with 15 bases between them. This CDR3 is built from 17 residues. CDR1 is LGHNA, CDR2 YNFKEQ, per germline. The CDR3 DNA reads TGTGCCAGCAGCCAAGATAAAGAGGGCAAGGGTAATTCACCCCTCCACTTT. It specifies CASSQDKEGKGNSPLHF.

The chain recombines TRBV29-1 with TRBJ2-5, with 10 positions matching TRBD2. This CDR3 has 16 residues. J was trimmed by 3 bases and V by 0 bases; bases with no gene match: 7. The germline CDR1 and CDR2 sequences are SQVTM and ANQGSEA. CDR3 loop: CSVEEVALAGEETQYF. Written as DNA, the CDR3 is TGCAGCGTTGAAGAAGTGGCGCTAGCGGGAGAAGAGACCCAGTACTTC.

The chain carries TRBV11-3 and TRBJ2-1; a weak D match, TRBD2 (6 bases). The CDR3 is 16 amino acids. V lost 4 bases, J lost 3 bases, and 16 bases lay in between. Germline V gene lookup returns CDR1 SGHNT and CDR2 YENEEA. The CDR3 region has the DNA TGTGCCAGCAGCTGGCCTCGGGGCGGGGTCTACAATGAGCAGTTCTTC. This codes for CASSWPRGGVYNEQFF.

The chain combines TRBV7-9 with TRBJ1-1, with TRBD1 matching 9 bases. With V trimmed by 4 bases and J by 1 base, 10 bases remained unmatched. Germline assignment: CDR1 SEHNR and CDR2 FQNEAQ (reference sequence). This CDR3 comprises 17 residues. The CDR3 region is CASSSYRDREGNTEAFF. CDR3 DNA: TGTGCCAGCAGCTCCTACCGGGACAGGGAAGGGAACACTGAAGCTTTCTTT.

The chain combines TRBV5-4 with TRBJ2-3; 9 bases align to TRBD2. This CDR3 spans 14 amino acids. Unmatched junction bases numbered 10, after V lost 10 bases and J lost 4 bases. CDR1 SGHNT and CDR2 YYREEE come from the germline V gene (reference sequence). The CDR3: CAAGVAGVADTQYF. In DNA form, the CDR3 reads TGTGCCGCAGGTGTAGCGGGAGTTGCAGATACGCAGTATTTT.